The rows below give T cell receptor beta chains drawn from one sample of a study of vaccination effects on CD4 cells after COVID-19. TCRdb's copy holds only in-frame clones and misses some; the assay was immunoSEQ multiplex PCR. The repertoire holds 25,000 to 35,000 clones, with 74% as singletons. No cognate antigen is known for these TCRs. The source material was CD4+ T cells from PBMCs cultured with HCoV-229E spike peptides, sampled after COVID-19 vaccination. These receptors originate from a human donor who received a COVID-19 vaccine. Both conserved end residues are part of each CDR3. The D gene is left open where the match is weak. Size tells how often a clone was seen (once, few, many) or the class of an expanded clone, and some rows leave it out.

abundance,v_gene,j_gene,d_gene,CDR3aa,CDR3nt
few,TRBV11-2,TRBJ1-2,NA,CASSSRKGDYGYTF,TGTGCCAGCAGCTCTCGGAAAGGGGACTATGGCTACACCTTC
NA,TRBV15,TRBJ2-7,NA,CATSRERGPYEQYF,TGTGCCACCAGCAGAGAAAGAGGGCCCTACGAGCAGTACTTC
few,TRBV5-1,TRBJ2-4,TRBD2,CASSRASSGGILDIQYF,TGCGCCAGCAGCAGGGCCTCTAGCGGGGGGATCTTAGACATTCAGTACTTC
NA,TRBV11-3,TRBJ2-1,TRBD2,CASSYVPASGLNEQFF,TGTGCCAGCAGCTACGTACCGGCTAGCGGGCTGAATGAGCAGTTCTTC
NA,TRBV27,TRBJ2-1,TRBD2,CASSPLRGSRVNEQFF,TGTGCCAGCAGTCCCCTTCGCGGGAGCCGAGTCAATGAGCAGTTCTTC
NA,TRBV7-8,TRBJ2-7,TRBD2,CASSPVGKVLAGGYEQYF,TGTGCCAGCAGCCCGGTAGGGAAGGTACTAGCGGGGGGCTACGAGCAGTACTTC
NA,TRBV5-1,TRBJ1-3,NA,CASSLDLRSSGNTIYF,TGCGCCAGCAGCTTGGATTTACGCAGCTCTGGAAACACCATATATTTT
NA,TRBV5-1,TRBJ2-5,NA,CASSLGGSGVAETQYF,TGCGCCAGCAGCTTGGGAGGTTCAGGGGTAGCGGAGACCCAGTACTTC
NA,TRBV18,TRBJ2-3,NA,CASSPLQGKADTQYF,TGTGCCAGCTCACCACTGCAGGGGAAGGCAGATACGCAGTATTTT
few,TRBV19,TRBJ1-5,TRBD1,CASSRATGGQTYSNQPQHF,TGTGCCAGTAGTAGGGCGACAGGGGGTCAAACATATAGCAATCAGCCCCAGCATTTT
once,TRBV3-1/TRBV3-2,TRBJ2-5,NA,CASSPKEGFLETQYF,TGTGCCAGCAGTCCTAAGGAGGGTTTTTTAGAGACCCAGTACTTC
few,TRBV5-5,TRBJ1-5,TRBD1,CASSWGQGNQPQHF,TGTGCCAGCAGCTGGGGACAGGGAAATCAGCCCCAGCATTTT
few,TRBV7-7,TRBJ2-5,NA,CASSSGRLVRGTLETQYF,TGTGCCAGCAGCTCAGGTCGGCTGGTGAGGGGGACATTGGAGACCCAGTACTTC
NA,TRBV5-5,TRBJ2-1,NA,CASSLVYGTVYNEQFF,TGTGCCAGCAGCTTGGTGTACGGGACGGTATACAATGAGCAGTTCTTC
once,TRBV5-1,TRBJ2-5,TRBD2,CASRILAGGQETQYF,TGCGCCAGCAGGATACTAGCGGGGGGCCAAGAGACCCAGTACTTC
NA,TRBV5-6,TRBJ1-4,NA,CASSLGAGREKLFF,TGTGCCAGCAGCTTGGGGGCAGGGCGTGAAAAACTGTTTTTT
NA,TRBV6-6,TRBJ2-2,NA,CASSYFWGSGELFF,TGTGCCAGCAGTTACTTTTGGGGGTCCGGGGAGCTGTTTTTT
once,TRBV5-4,TRBJ2-7,TRBD2,CASSPGTSGKQYF,TGTGCCAGCAGCCCGGGGACTAGCGGAAAGCAGTACTTC
NA,TRBV3-1/TRBV3-2,TRBJ2-3,TRBD2,CASSQVREGLAETPSTDTQYF,TGTGCCAGCAGCCAAGTTCGTGAGGGGCTAGCGGAAACCCCTAGCACAGATACGCAGTATTTT
NA,TRBV19,TRBJ1-2,NA,CASSAFSRSDQYGYTF,TGTGCCAGTAGTGCTTTTTCTCGAAGCGATCAATATGGCTACACCTTC
NA,TRBV6-5,TRBJ1-1,NA,CAARDSEAFF,TGTGCCGCCAGGGATTCTGAAGCTTTCTTT
NA,TRBV7-9,TRBJ1-6,NA,CASSLLPTGLNSPLHF,TGTGCCAGCAGCTTACTCCCGACAGGCCTCAATTCACCCCTCCACTTT
NA,TRBV4-2,TRBJ2-7,TRBD1,CASSRSRDRGYEQYF,TGTGCCAGCAGCCGATCCCGGGACAGGGGCTACGAGCAGTACTTC
NA,TRBV2,TRBJ1-2,NA,CASTGTFGYTF,TGTGCCAGCACCGGGACTTTTGGCTACACCTTC
NA,TRBV15,TRBJ1-1,NA,CATSRDPRGRVTEAFF,TGTGCCACCAGCAGAGACCCCCGGGGGCGTGTCACTGAAGCTTTCTTT
NA,TRBV24-1,TRBJ2-7,TRBD1,CATSDRGQGTGEQYF,TGTGCCACCAGTGACCGGGGACAGGGAACGGGTGAGCAGTACTTC